This entry lists 10 T cell receptor beta chains sequenced from one sample in a study of T cell responses to AZD1222 COVID-19 vaccine. Libraries were prepared by immunoSEQ multiplex PCR; TCRdb keeps only in-frame clonotypes and omits some of them. The data show 110,000 or so clones, about 89% seen once. The source was peripheral blood, collected 28 days after the second AZD1222 dose. The source of these receptors is an adult who received the AZD1222 COVID-19 vaccine.

This clone turned up a few times. This chain joins TRBV9 and TRBJ2-1; 7 nucleotides match TRBD2. The CDR3 length is 15 residues. The V segment lost 0 bases and the J segment 3 bases; nucleotides outside the gene matches: 3. Germline CDR1 is SGDLS and CDR2 is YYNGEE. The CDR3 sequence: CASSVGGSYYNEQFF. The CDR3 DNA reads as TGTGCCAGCAGCGTAGGCGGGAGTTACTACAATGAGCAGTTCTTC.

This sequence joins TRBV28 and TRBJ2-1; 12 bases map to TRBD1. The CDR3 has 24 residues. Trimming cost V 5 bases and J 8 bases; bases outside gene matches: 34. Germline loops: CDR1 MDHEN, CDR2 SYDVKM. The CDR3 here is CASSLPRPGQGARVSGRLVYEQFF. The CDR3 coding sequence is TGTGCCAGCAGTCTTCCACGTCCGGGACAGGGGGCGCGGGTTAGCGGGAGGCTGGTCTATGAGCAGTTCTTC. The variable domain in full, completed from reference TRBV28 and TRBJ2-1, reads DVKVTQSSRYLVKRTGEKVFLECVQDMDHENMFWYRQDPGLGLRLIYFSYDVKMKEKGDIPEGYSVSREKKERFSLILESASTNQTSMYLCASSLPRPGQGARVSGRLVYEQFFGPGTRLTVL.

This chain uses TRBV7-2 with TRBJ2-3, with no clear D. Per germline, CDR1 SGHTA and CDR2 FQGNSA. Between the trimmed V and J ends, which lost 1 base and 6 bases, there was a span of 5 bases. The CDR3 has 12 amino acids. The CDR3 is CASSLGRDTQYF. The CDR3 coding sequence is TGTGCCAGCAGCTTAGGGCGGGATACGCAGTATTTT. Variable domain in full (rest from reference TRBV7-2 and TRBJ2-3): GAGVSQSPSNKVTEKGKDVELRCDPISGHTALYWYRQSLGQGLEFLIYFQGNSAPDKSGLPSDRFSAERTGGSVSTLTIQRTQQEDSAVYLCASSLGRDTQYFGPGTRLTVL.

In its sample, this clone was seen once. The CDR3 here is CASSTLGSQHF. CDR3 DNA sequence: TGTGCCAGTAGCACCCTGGGATCCCAGCATTTT. V usage is TRBV19 and J usage is TRBJ1-5; D not certain. The germline V and J ends were trimmed by 6 bases and 11 bases, with 11 bases remaining between them. The CDR3 has 11 amino acids. CDR1 and CDR2 from the germline V gene are LNHDA and SQIVND (reference sequence). The whole variable domain, remainder taken from reference TRBV19 and TRBJ1-5, is DGGITQSPKYLFRKEGQNVTLSCEQNLNHDAMYWYRQDPGQGLRLIYYSQIVNDFQKGDIAEGYSVSREKKESFPLTVTSAQKNPTAFYLCASSTLGSQHFGDGTRLSIL.

The V and J genes are TRBV5-6 and TRBJ1-1; D possibly corresponds to TRBD1 (5 bases). With 3 bases removed from V and 12 bases from J, the gap between germline ends came to 15 bases. Germline V gives CDR1 SGHDT, CDR2 YYEEEE. CDR3 length: 12 amino acids. CDR3 sequence (DNA): TGTGCCAGCAGCTCCACTGGGGGTGTGACTTTCTTT. This sequence encodes CASSSTGGVTFF. The entire variable domain, with the rest obtained from reference TRBV5-6 and TRBJ1-1, is as follows: DAGVTQSPTHLIKTRGQQVTLRCSPKSGHDTVSWYQQALGQGPQFIFQYYEEEERQRGNFPDRFSGHQFPNYSSELNVNALLLGDSALYLCASSSTGGVTFFGQGTRLTVV.

V usage is TRBV27 and J usage is TRBJ2-7; the match to TRBD2 covers 10 bases. Germline V gene data show CDR1 as MNHEY and CDR2 as SMNVEV (reference sequence). The CDR3 runs to 14 residues. V shed 5 bases, J shed 2 bases, and the junction held 3 bases outside the gene matches. The CDR3 DNA is TGTGCCAGCAGTCCGGGACTAGCGACCTACGAGCAGTACTTC. It specifies CASSPGLATYEQYF.

The chain is built from TRBV11-2 and TRBJ2-7; D uncertain. CDR3 length equals 14 residues. Trimming left V 2 bases short and J 1 base short, with 9 bases between. Germline CDR1 is SGHAT and CDR2 is FQNNGV. The CDR3 nucleotides are TGTGCCAGCAGCTTAATGGCAGGATCCTACGAGCAGTACTTC. Translated: CASSLMAGSYEQYF.

V and J are TRBV28 and TRBJ1-5; D may be TRBD1 (5 bases). The CDR3 sequence is 14 residues long. Germline V gene sequence: CDR1 MDHEN, CDR2 SYDVKM. Between the trimmed V and J ends, which lost 3 bases and 0 bases, there was a span of 6 bases. In DNA, the CDR3 is TGTGCCAGCAGTTTGACAGTTAGCAATCAGCCCCAGCATTTT. As protein: CASSLTVSNQPQHF. The variable domain in full, with the rest retrieved from reference TRBV28 and TRBJ1-5, is DVKVTQSSRYLVKRTGEKVFLECVQDMDHENMFWYRQDPGLGLRLIYFSYDVKMKEKGDIPEGYSVSREKKERFSLILESASTNQTSMYLCASSLTVSNQPQHFGDGTRLSIL.

V usage is TRBV9 and J usage is TRBJ1-3; 8 bases are a match to TRBD1. V lost 3 bases to trimming and J lost 0 bases; unmatched junction nucleotides: 2. The germline V gene has CDR1 SGDLS and CDR2 YYNGEE. The CDR3 contains 15 residues. Here the CDR3 DNA reads TGTGCCAGCAGCGAGGGGACAGGCTCTGGAAACACCATATATTTT. Its translation: CASSEGTGSGNTIYF.

V is TRBV24-1 and J is TRBJ2-7; D not certain. Germline V gene data show CDR1 as KGHDR and CDR2 as SFDVKD. The V end was cut by 2 bases, the J end by 3 bases, with 4 bases between. The CDR3 totals 12 residues. The chain's CDR3 is CATSDSVYEQYF. The CDR3 DNA follows: TGTGCCACCAGTGATTCGGTCTACGAGCAGTACTTC.